These 23 T cell receptor beta chains came from one sample sequenced in a study of blood T cell repertoires in COVID-19 (dated by TCRdb to about 2020). Libraries were constructed by the immunoSEQ multiplex PCR assay. The clones in this table, taken by TCRdb from immuneACCESS, are in-frame only. Not every clone is retained; where verified, under half of the shortfall comes from an unresolved V gene, and the cause of the rest is unknown. A total of some 200,000 clones appear in this sample, 87% of them only once. Around 2.3% of the sample lies in the top ten. Sequenced sample: PBMCs or T cells enriched from blood (not recorded which). All receptors come from a woman aged 25 to 45 who had recovered from COVID-19.

This clone has only a few counts. This chain links TRBV6-1 with TRBJ1-4, with 8 positions matching TRBD1. There are 16 residues in the CDR3. Per the germline V gene, CDR1 is MNHNS and CDR2 is SASEGT. Germline trimming cut 4 bases from V and 2 bases from J; bases unmatched to any gene: 6. This chain's CDR3 is CASSGRRQGTNEKLFF. CDR3 DNA: TGTGCCAGCAGTGGCCGTCGACAGGGGACTAATGAAAAACTGTTTTTT.

The CDR3 loop reads CASSSNPGRGPYEQYF. The CDR3 coding sequence is TGTGCCAGCAGTTCAAATCCAGGGAGGGGACCCTACGAGCAGTACTTC. V and J are TRBV14 and TRBJ2-7, with 7 bases identical to TRBD2. Trimming cost V 6 bases and J 2 bases; bases outside gene matches: 13. There are 16 residues in the CDR3. Germline V gene data show CDR1 as SGHDN and CDR2 as FVKESK.

This clone was recorded only once. The chain carries TRBV7-2 and TRBJ2-1, with D maybe TRBD2 (5 bases). V was pared by 0 bases and J by 8 bases, with 8 bases between. Germline V gene lookup returns CDR1 SGHTA and CDR2 FQGNSA. The CDR3 runs 13 residues. The CDR3 loop is CASSLAAGDEQFF. DNA of the CDR3: TGTGCCAGCAGCTTAGCGGCGGGTGATGAGCAGTTCTTC. Variable domain in full (rest from reference TRBV7-2 and TRBJ2-1): GAGVSQSPSNKVTEKGKDVELRCDPISGHTALYWYRQSLGQGLEFLIYFQGNSAPDKSGLPSDRFSAERTGGSVSTLTIQRTQQEDSAVYLCASSLAAGDEQFFGPGTRLTVL.

This chain uses TRBV19 with TRBJ2-1; possible D gene TRBD2, 5 bases. The CDR3 extends over 14 amino acids. Germline assignment: CDR1 LNHDA and CDR2 SQIVND (reference sequence). V dropped 7 bases and J dropped 6 bases, with 16 bases sitting between them. DNA of the CDR3: TGTGCCAGTAAAATCGCCGGGAACCCCAATGAGCAGTTCTTC. This codes for CASKIAGNPNEQFF. The full variable domain, its missing parts supplied by reference TRBV19 and TRBJ2-1, is DGGITQSPKYLFRKEGQNVTLSCEQNLNHDAMYWYRQDPGQGLRLIYYSQIVNDFQKGDIAEGYSVSREKKESFPLTVTSAQKNPTAFYLCASKIAGNPNEQFFGPGTRLTVL.

This clone was counted once. V usage is TRBV7-6 and J usage is TRBJ2-7; 8 nucleotides agree with TRBD1. With 5 bases clipped from V and 0 bases from J, the junction kept 9 bases outside the gene matches. The CDR3 contains 16 residues. CDR1 SGHVS and CDR2 FNYEAQ come from the germline V gene. CDR3 nucleotides: TGTGCCAGCAGCCCGAGCCCGGGACAGGCCTCCTACGAGCAGTACTTC. Protein: CASSPSPGQASYEQYF. The full variable domain, completed using reference TRBV7-6 and TRBJ2-7, is GAGVSQSPRYKVTKRGQDVALRCDPISGHVSLYWYRQALGQGPEFLTYFNYEAQQDKSGLPNDRFSAERPEGSISTLTIQRTEQRDSAMYRCASSPSPGQASYEQYFGPGTRLTVT.

The V and J genes are TRBV28 and TRBJ2-5; the match to TRBD2 covers 8 bases. This CDR3 spans 13 amino acids. The junction had 3 bases not matched to a gene; V was cut back by 6 bases and J by 3 bases. CDR1 is MDHEN, CDR2 SYDVKM, per germline. The CDR3 here is CASRTSVEETQYF. CDR3 in DNA: TGTGCCAGCAGGACTAGCGTAGAAGAGACCCAGTACTTC.

Notes on this clone: Compared with germline, one end of the junction differs, possibly owing to a read error. The chain joins TRBV7-2 to TRBJ2-5; 9 bases are a match to TRBD1. The CDR3 loop spans 14 amino acids. Germline values: CDR1 SGHTA, CDR2 FQGNSA. This CDR3 is CASSWGQGQKTQYF. CDR3 DNA: TGTGCCAGCAGCTGGGGACAGGGCCAAAAGACCCAGTACTTC.

CDR3: CASRYDRAGTEAFF. As DNA, the CDR3 is TGTGCCAGCAGATATGACAGGGCAGGGACTGAAGCTTTCTTT. V usage is TRBV5-6 and J usage is TRBJ1-1, with 7 bases matching TRBD1. The junction had 9 bases not matched to a gene; V was cut back by 5 bases and J by 5 bases. The length of the CDR3 is 14 residues. Germline assignment: CDR1 SGHDT and CDR2 YYEEEE. Filled out from reference TRBV5-6 and TRBJ1-1, the complete variable domain reads DAGVTQSPTHLIKTRGQQVTLRCSPKSGHDTVSWYQQALGQGPQFIFQYYEEEERQRGNFPDRFSGHQFPNYSSELNVNALLLGDSALYLCASRYDRAGTEAFFGQGTRLTVV.

This chain connects TRBV7-2 to TRBJ2-3, with unresolved D. The germline gives CDR1 SGHTA, CDR2 FQGNSA. The CDR3 runs 14 residues. Trimming stripped 2 bases from V and 2 bases from J, with 8 bases between. The CDR3 loop reads CASSLQLLTDTQYF. The DNA for the CDR3 is TGTGCCAGCAGCTTACAACTCCTCACAGATACGCAGTATTTT.

This chain connects TRBV4-1 to TRBJ1-1; 8 nucleotides agree with TRBD1. The CDR3 has 15 residues. CDR1 is MGHRA and CDR2 is YSYEKL in the germline V gene. V dropped 4 bases and J dropped 4; count of bases not matched to a gene: 8. The CDR3 nucleotides read TGCGCCAGCAGCCGAGACCGGACAGGGAGCACTGAAGCTTTCTTT. Translation gives CASSRDRTGSTEAFF.

The chain combines TRBV29-1 with TRBJ2-4; 12 nucleotides line up with TRBD1. Germline CDR1 reads SQVTM; CDR2 reads ANQGSEA. J lost 6 bases, V lost 3 bases, and 3 bases had no gene match. The CDR3 is made up of 14 amino acids. This CDR3 is CSVDGTGGLNIQYF. CDR3 in DNA: TGCAGCGTTGACGGGACAGGGGGCTTAAACATTCAGTACTTC.

V and J are TRBV6-2 or TRBV6-3 and TRBJ2-2; 7 nucleotides align to TRBD2. Germline CDR1 reads MNHEY; CDR2 reads SVGEGT. This CDR3 spans 15 amino acids. V lost 2 bases and J lost 7; bases outside the gene matches: 7. CDR3 protein: CASSYPSGRVGELFF. CDR3 sequence (DNA): TGTGCCAGCAGTTACCCCTCGGGGAGGGTCGGGGAGCTGTTTTTT.

This clone came up a few times. The V call is TRBV3-1 (or the pseudogene TRBV3-2), the J call TRBJ1-5; maybe TRBD1 (5 bases). V was trimmed by 5 bases and J by 4 bases, leaving 9 bases between them. Germline V gene data show CDR1 as LGHDT and CDR2 as YNNKEL (reference sequence). CDR3 length: 13 amino acids. The CDR3 reads CASSRRQNQPQHF. The CDR3 coding sequence is TGTGCCAGCAGCAGAAGACAGAATCAGCCCCAGCATTTT.

J is TRBJ2-6 and V is TRBV7-8, with 7 bases identical to TRBD1. Germline V gives CDR1 SGHVS, CDR2 FQNEAQ. The J segment lost 0 bases and the V segment lost 1 base, leaving 6 bases of the junction unmatched. The CDR3 runs to 18 residues. Here the CDR3 reads CASSLETGSNSGANVLTF. CDR3 DNA sequence: TGTGCCAGCAGCTTAGAGACAGGGTCCAACTCTGGGGCCAACGTCCTGACTTTC. Full variable domain (rest looked up from reference TRBV7-8 and TRBJ2-6): GAGVSQSPRYKVAKRGQDVALRCDPISGHVSLFWYQQALGQGPEFLTYFQNEAQLDKSGLPSDRFFAERPEGSVSTLKIQRTQQEDSAVYLCASSLETGSNSGANVLTFGAGSRLTVL.

This clone was seen a few times. J is TRBJ2-7 and V is TRBV7-9; D gene ambiguous. The CDR3 length is 16 residues. Germline V gene lookup returns CDR1 SEHNR and CDR2 FQNEAQ (reference sequence). The V gene lost 2 bases and the J gene lost 1 base, with 15 bases spanning the gap. For the CDR3, the DNA is TGTGCCAGCAGCTTACCTACGGGTGGCGCATCCTACGAGCAGTACTTC. Its protein is CASSLPTGGASYEQYF.

This clone was observed once. The V gene is TRBV9, the J gene TRBJ1-1; D ambiguous. Germline CDR1 and CDR2: SGDLS and YYNGEE. Trimming pared 3 bases from V and 3 bases from J, leaving 9 bases between. The CDR3 length is 13 residues. CDR3: CASSEGLDTEAFF. As DNA, the CDR3 is TGTGCCAGCAGCGAAGGACTGGACACTGAAGCTTTCTTT.

This rearrangement joins TRBV9 to TRBJ1-5, with D possibly matching TRBD1 (6 bases). This CDR3 comprises 15 residues. Trimming shortened V by 4 bases and J by 2 bases, and 13 bases separated the two germline ends. In germline, CDR1 is SGDLS, CDR2 YYNGEE. The CDR3: CASSPGGGGNQPQHF. CDR3 bases: TGTGCCAGCAGCCCCGGGGGGGGCGGCAATCAGCCCCAGCATTTT. The complete variable domain, with remaining parts taken from reference TRBV9 and TRBJ1-5, reads DSGVTQTPKHLITATGQRVTLRCSPRSGDLSVYWYQQSLDQGLQFLIQYYNGEERAKGNILERFSAQQFPDLHSELNLSSLELGDSALYFCASSPGGGGNQPQHFGDGTRLSIL.

The chain employs TRBV10-3 and TRBJ1-2; TRBD1 matches 9 bases. The CDR3 length is 14 residues. Germline V lookup: CDR1 ENHRY, CDR2 SYGVKD. After removal of 7 bases from V and 4 bases from J, the junction contained 7 bases not matched to a gene. The CDR3 sequence: CAIKGQGISYGYTF. For the CDR3, the DNA is TGTGCCATCAAAGGACAGGGGATTTCCTATGGCTACACCTTC.

The chain joins TRBV4-2 to TRBJ1-5; tentatively, D is TRBD1 (5 bases). The CDR3 extends over 14 amino acids. The germline CDR1 and CDR2 sequences are LGHNA and YNFKEQ. The V end lost 2 bases, the J end lost 6 bases, and 11 bases lay between the germline ends. CDR3 protein: CASSQLGEGQPQHF. The CDR3, as DNA: TGTGCCAGCAGCCAATTAGGGGAGGGTCAGCCCCAGCATTTT.

The chain joins TRBV30 to TRBJ2-1; 7 bases match TRBD2. Trimming at V came to 4 bases and at J to 0 bases, leaving 9 bases not matched to a gene. This CDR3 is built from 16 residues. The germline CDR1 and CDR2 sequences are GTSNPN and SVGIG (reference sequence). The CDR3 spells CAWIKFTSASYNEQFF. CDR3 nucleotides: TGTGCCTGGATAAAATTTACTAGCGCCTCCTACAATGAGCAGTTCTTC.

This clone was observed a handful of times. The V gene is TRBV25-1, the J gene TRBJ2-2; perhaps TRBD1 as D (6 bases). V was clipped by 6 bases and J by 7 bases, with 18 bases between them. CDR1 is MGHDK, CDR2 SYGVNS, per germline. CDR3 length: 15 amino acids. The CDR3: CASRSYLGAGGELFF. CDR3 DNA sequence: TGTGCCAGCAGGTCCTACCTGGGGGCAGGCGGGGAGCTGTTTTTT.

J is TRBJ2-1 and V is TRBV11-3; 8 positions match TRBD2. In germline, CDR1 is SGHNT, CDR2 YENEEA. CDR3 size: 13 residues. Trimming cost V 7 bases and J 7 bases; bases outside gene matches: 6. The CDR3 bases are TGTGCCAGCAACCCGGGGGGGCGGAATGAGCAGTTCTTC. Encoded protein: CASNPGGRNEQFF.

This clone was detected once. The CDR3 DNA follows: TGTGCCAGCAGCCAATTTGGGGACTTCGGTTCACCCCTCCACTTT. This translates into CASSQFGDFGSPLHF. The chain combines TRBV3-1 (or the pseudogene TRBV3-2) with TRBJ1-6; TRBD1 is a possible D gene (5 bases). This CDR3 spans 15 amino acids. The V and J ends lost 2 bases and 9 bases respectively, with 14 bases between them. Germline V gene data show CDR1 as LGHDT and CDR2 as YNNKEL (reference sequence).